The next 10 T cell receptor beta chains were all read from a single sample in a study of blood T cell repertoires in COVID-19. TCRdb keeps only in-frame clones here, not all; method: immunoSEQ multiplex PCR. The sample holds 140,000 to 150,000 clones; about three quarters are singletons and the top ten take around 1.8%. Sequencing input: peripheral blood. The receptor set was obtained from an older woman with acute or convalescent COVID-19.

This chain uses TRBV27 with TRBJ2-7, with D tentatively TRBD2 (5 bases). In germline, CDR1 is MNHEY, CDR2 SMNVEV (reference sequence). CDR3 length: 14 residues. V lost 3 bases to trimming and J lost 4 bases, with 13 bases between them. CDR3 protein: CASSLGSQRYEQYF. The DNA of the CDR3 is TGTGCCAGCAGTTTGGGGAGTCAACGATACGAGCAGTACTTC.

The chain carries TRBV6-6 and TRBJ2-5, with 9 nucleotides matching TRBD1. In germline, CDR1 is MNHNY, CDR2 SVGAGI (reference sequence). The CDR3 consists of 15 residues. V was clipped by 6 bases and J by 4 bases; unmatched bases: 9. This CDR3 is CASSPGTGRGETQYF. Written as DNA, the CDR3 is TGTGCCAGCAGCCCGGGGACAGGGAGGGGAGAGACCCAGTACTTC.

The J gene is TRBJ2-2, the V gene TRBV14; the match to TRBD2 covers 14 bases. With 5 bases clipped from V and 4 bases from J, the junction kept 0 bases outside the gene matches. The CDR3 spans 15 residues. The germline gives CDR1 SGHDN, CDR2 FVKESK. CDR3 nucleotide sequence: TGTGCCAGCAGCGGACTAGCGGGAGGCACCGGGGAGCTGTTTTTT. It is translated as CASSGLAGGTGELFF.

The V call is TRBV29-1, the J call TRBJ2-1, with 11 bases that match TRBD2. V lost 0 bases and J lost 5; bases outside the gene matches: 6. Germline lookup yields CDR1 SQVTM and CDR2 ANQGSEA. The CDR3 covers 16 residues. The CDR3 DNA follows: TGCAGCGTTGAAGATCCACTAGCGGGAGACCACAATGAGCAGTTCTTC. It codes for CSVEDPLAGDHNEQFF.

V usage is TRBV20-1 and J usage is TRBJ1-4, with D tentatively TRBD1 (5 bases). The V end lost 6 bases, the J end lost 1 base, and 12 bases lay between the germline ends. The CDR3 totals 14 residues. Germline values: CDR1 DFQATT, CDR2 SNEGSKA (reference sequence). DNA for the CDR3: TGCAGTGCGAGTCGGCAGGGAACTAATGAAAAACTGTTTTTT. Protein sequence: CSASRQGTNEKLFF.

In its sample, this clone was seen once. The V call is TRBV6-5, the J call TRBJ2-7; 9 bases line up with TRBD1. The V gene's germline CDR1 is MNHEY and CDR2 SVGAGI. The V and J ends lost 5 bases and 4 bases, in that order; junction bases with no gene match: 9. This CDR3 spans 15 amino acids. CDR3 coding DNA: TGTGCCAGCAGTATTTCCGGGACAGGGAGTTACGAGCAGTACTTC. Amino acid sequence: CASSISGTGSYEQYF.

The chain carries TRBV10-2 and TRBJ1-2; 9 bases line up with TRBD1. CDR1 and CDR2 from the germline V gene are WSHSY and SAAADI. The CDR3 is 14 residues long. Trimming removed 6 bases from V and 6 bases from J; junction bases left unmatched: 8. CDR3 DNA sequence: TGCGCCAGCAGACAGGGGGCGAGATTGGATGGCTACACCTTC. It specifies CASRQGARLDGYTF.

This chain uses TRBV30 with TRBJ2-3; D call uncertain. The CDR3 length is 14 residues. CDR1 GTSNPN and CDR2 SVGIG come from the germline V gene (reference sequence). The V end was cut by 2 bases, the J end by 3 bases, with 12 bases between. Written as DNA, the CDR3 is TGTGCCTGGAGTAGCGCTAGTTGGACAGATACGCAGTATTTT. Translation: CAWSSASWTDTQYF.

The chain couples TRBV10-3 to TRBJ2-1; D may be TRBD2 (6 bases). V lost 2 bases and J lost 0, with 8 bases in between. Germline V gene data show CDR1 as ENHRY and CDR2 as SYGVKD. The CDR3 has 15 residues. The CDR3 DNA sequence: TGTGCCATCAGTGAGGGGACTGGCTCCTACAATGAGCAGTTCTTC. Its translation is CAISEGTGSYNEQFF.

V and J are TRBV10-3 and TRBJ1-6; D is perhaps TRBD1 (6 bases). Per germline, CDR1 ENHRY and CDR2 SYGVKD. This CDR3 has 13 residues. V was pared by 6 bases and J by 8 bases, with 11 bases between. The CDR3 region is CAIRTRQDSPLHF. In DNA, the CDR3 is TGTGCCATCAGGACCAGACAGGATTCACCCCTCCACTTT.